The clone carrying this T cell receptor (beta chain) was counted at least ten times. Its antigen is still unknown. In the study's own analysis: CDR3 differences across clinicopathological groups were used to build a distant-metastasis classifier for papillary thyroid cancer. TCRdb reassembled clones from the PCR reads with MiXCR. TCRdb's processing, not the study's, gives the V and J calls here. The repertoire has 19,000 or so clones, 25% to 30% of them found once; the top ten carry approximately 14%. Thyroid surgery was performed in patients who had received no treatment beforehand. CDR1 is LGHDT, CDR2 YNNKEL, per germline (reference sequence). Trimming pared 3 bases from V and 1 base from J, leaving 9 bases between. The CDR3 spans 14 residues. The sample comes from a study of metastatic and nonmetastatic thyroid tumors. Study-wide context: Repertoires were compared across blood and tumor or nodule tissue from malignant and benign thyroid patients. Broader study findings: Benign nodules were reported to have significantly lower TCR beta diversity than malignant thyroid tumors, in blood and tumor.

This sequence was found in a male donor with papillary thyroid cancer or a benign thyroid nodule (not recorded which). Some clones in this sample may be carry-over from other donors' samples. Sequencing was performed on tumor tissue. The chain recombines TRBV3-1 with TRBJ1-1, with D unresolved. CDR3 sequence reads: CASSHRPRNTEAFF. Here the CDR3 DNA reads TGTGCCAGCAGCCATAGACCCAGGAACACTGAAGCTTTCTTT. The complete variable domain, with remaining parts taken from reference TRBV3-1 and TRBJ1-1, reads DTAVSQTPKYLVTQMGNDKSIKCEQNLGHDTMYWYKQDSKKFLKIMFSYNNKELIINETVPNRFSPKSPDKAHLNLHINSLELGDSAVYFCASSHRPRNTEAFFGQGTRLTVV.